A selection of T cell receptor beta chains follows, all from one sample in a study of shared clonotypes between healthy human individuals. TCRdb's copy holds only in-frame clones and misses some; the assay was immunoSEQ multiplex PCR. Counted here are more than 2,000,000 clones, roughly nine tenths occurring once; the ten biggest clones make up roughly 0.14%. Sequencing was carried out using naive CD4+ T cells sorted from blood. The receptors stem from a man aged 18 to 29 in good health. Both conserved end residues are part of each CDR3. A D gene is named only where the DNA matches it firmly. Rows give clone size only sometimes, using once, few, many, or a class for an expanded clone.

v_call	j_call	d_call	clone_size	cdr3_nt	cdr3_aa
TRBV6-5	TRBJ2-1	TRBD1	-	TGTGCCAGCAGTTACGGGACAGAATCCAATGAGCAGTTCTTC	CASSYGTESNEQFF
TRBV11-3	TRBJ2-1	-	-	TGTGCCAGCAGCGCAGCCGGGACCCAGGGTCATGAGCAGTTCTTC	CASSAAGTQGHEQFF
TRBV7-2	TRBJ1-6	-	-	TGTGCCAGCAGCTTTCAGGGTGGGGGTAATTCACCCCTCCACTTT	CASSFQGGGNSPLHF
TRBV30	TRBJ2-6	-	-	TGTGCCTGGAGGAGACAGGTCGACTTCTCTGGGGCCAACGTCCTGACTTTC	CAWRRQVDFSGANVLTF
TRBV28	TRBJ1-1	-	-	TGTGCCAGCCGGGACCTGAACACTGAAGCTTTCTTT	CASRDLNTEAFF
TRBV7-3	TRBJ2-5	-	-	TGTGCCAGCAGCTTAACTTATCAAGAGACCCAGTACTTC	CASSLTYQETQYF
TRBV9	TRBJ2-3	-	once	TGTGCCAGCAGCGTAGCCGGGAGAGATACGCAGTATTTT	CASSVAGRDTQYF
TRBV6-5	TRBJ2-7	TRBD1	-	TGTGCCAGCAGTACCGCGACAGGGGGTCTGGAGCAGTACTTC	CASSTATGGLEQYF
TRBV18	TRBJ1-1	-	-	TGTGCCAGCTCACCATCCCCAAAGGCTTACACTGAAGCTTTCTTT	CASSPSPKAYTEAFF
TRBV4-1	TRBJ1-2	-	once	TGCGCCAGCAGCACCAATACTTATGGCTACACCTTC	CASSTNTYGYTF
TRBV5-1	TRBJ1-2	TRBD1	-	TGCGCCAGCAGCCCCCTGGGACAGGGCCTCGATGGCTACACCTTC	CASSPLGQGLDGYTF
TRBV5-8	TRBJ1-1	-	-	TGTGCCAGCAGCTTGACAGACAGGAGAATTGAAGCTTTCTTT	CASSLTDRRIEAFF
TRBV28	TRBJ2-1	-	once	TGTGCCAGCTCCTCAACCGGTCGAGTCCCCTACAATGAGCAGTTCTTC	CASSSTGRVPYNEQFF
TRBV7-8	TRBJ1-5	TRBD1	once	TGTGCCAGCAGCTCCCGGGACAGGCATCAGCCCCAGCATTTT	CASSSRDRHQPQHF
TRBV10-1	TRBJ1-5	-	few	TGCGCCAGCAGTGAGTCTGGGGGTAGCAGCAATCAGCCCCAGCATTTT	CASSESGGSSNQPQHF
TRBV19	TRBJ1-6	-	-	TGTGCCAGTAGATGGGGTCCCGGAAGGGCTAGCTCCTATAATTCACCCCTCCACTTT	CASRWGPGRASSYNSPLHF
TRBV5-1	TRBJ2-2	TRBD2	few	TGCGCCAGCAGCTTACTAGCGGGAGGCACCGGGGAGCTGTTTTTT	CASSLLAGGTGELFF
TRBV5-6	TRBJ2-5	TRBD2	-	TGTGCCAGCAGCGCCGGGGGGGCAGGTGAGACCCAGTACTTC	CASSAGGAGETQYF
TRBV11-2	TRBJ2-3	-	-	TGTGCCAGCAGCTTTTACGGGAGTAGTACAGATACGCAGTATTTT	CASSFYGSSTDTQYF
TRBV6-1	TRBJ1-6	-	-	TGTGCCAGCAGTGGCAGACAGGTCCTTGATTCACCCCTCCACTTT	CASSGRQVLDSPLHF
TRBV11-2	TRBJ1-2	-	-	TGTGCCAGCAGCTTAGATCGCACAGGGACTCACTATGGCTACACCTTC	CASSLDRTGTHYGYTF
TRBV5-1	TRBJ1-2	-	-	TGCGCCAGCAGCTTGGTTTCAGGTCTGAACTATGGCTACACCTTC	CASSLVSGLNYGYTF
TRBV6-5	TRBJ1-6	TRBD1	once	TGTGCCAGCAGTTCCCCCGGGACAGGGAATTCACCCCTCCACTTT	CASSSPGTGNSPLHF
TRBV7-3	TRBJ1-1	-	-	TGTGCCAGCAGCTTAACCGGGCCCCCGCGGGCCTTCACTGAAGCTTTCTTT	CASSLTGPPRAFTEAFF
TRBV4-1	TRBJ2-3	TRBD2	-	TGCGCCAGCAGGAGGACTAGCGGGGGGGGCACAGATACGCAGTATTTT	CASRRTSGGGTDTQYF
TRBV28	TRBJ1-4	TRBD1	-	TGTGCCAGCAGCTCCGGGACAGTGGGGAGTGAAAAACTGTTTTTT	CASSSGTVGSEKLFF
TRBV11-2	TRBJ1-6	TRBD1	-	TGTGCCAGCAGCCAGAGGACAGGGCGAAGCTCCTATAATTCACCCCTCCACTTT	CASSQRTGRSSYNSPLHF
TRBV19	TRBJ1-5	TRBD1	-	TGTGCCAGTAGTATGACCACAGGGGCAGGGCAGCCCCAGCATTTT	CASSMTTGAGQPQHF
TRBV30	TRBJ1-1	-	once	TGTGCCGGTGAGCGTGGTACTGAAGCTTTCTTT	CAGERGTEAFF
TRBV10-3	TRBJ1-5	TRBD1	-	TGTGCCATCAGTGGTCCCGGGACAGGGGAGGTACAGCATTTT	CAISGPGTGEVQHF
TRBV6-5	TRBJ1-2	-	-	TGTGCCAGCAGTTACCGACGTGAGGCCGGTCGGGGTGGCTACACCTTC	CASSYRREAGRGGYTF
TRBV7-2	TRBJ2-7	-	-	TGTGCCAGCAGCTTACGGCTAGGGGCCTACGAGCAGTACTTC	CASSLRLGAYEQYF
TRBV7-3	TRBJ2-3	-	-	TGTGCCAGCAGCTTAGGCCGAAAGAACACAGATACGCAGTATTTT	CASSLGRKNTDTQYF
TRBV19	TRBJ2-7	-	-	TGTGCCAGTAGCCCCCCTTCGAGAGGCGAGCAGTACTTC	CASSPPSRGEQYF
TRBV7-9	TRBJ2-5	-	-	TGTGCCAGCAGCCCCAGGGGAGGGGAAGAGTACTTC	CASSPRGGEEYF
TRBV5-6	TRBJ2-5	TRBD1	-	TGTGCCAGCAGCTGGACAGGGGTCCAAGAGACCCAGTACTTC	CASSWTGVQETQYF
TRBV2	TRBJ1-5	-	-	TGTGCCAGCATGCGGGGACTCAATCAGCCCCAGCATTTT	CASMRGLNQPQHF
TRBV18	TRBJ2-7	-	-	TGTGCCAGCTCACCTGCTGGCTACGAGCAGTACTTC	CASSPAGYEQYF
TRBV30	TRBJ1-2	-	-	TGTGCCTGGAGTGACCCCAACCGGAGGGGCTACACCTTC	CAWSDPNRRGYTF
TRBV18	TRBJ2-3	-	-	TGTGCCAGCTCACCTCGGGGGGCCGATACGCAGTATTTT	CASSPRGADTQYF
TRBV6-5	TRBJ1-4	TRBD1	-	TGTGCCAGCAGTACTGACAGGGTACGCGAAAAACTGTTTTTT	CASSTDRVREKLFF
TRBV18	TRBJ2-2	-	-	TGTGCCAGCTCACCAACAGGATTGGGCGGGGAGCTGTTTTTT	CASSPTGLGGELFF
TRBV5-4	TRBJ2-2	TRBD2	-	TGTGCCAGCAGCTTCCGGGGGGGTAGCACCGGGGAGCTGTTTTTT	CASSFRGGSTGELFF
TRBV10-2	TRBJ2-3	-	-	TGCGCCAGCAGCAGCCAAGGGGGAGGTGGGGCAGATACGCAGTATTTT	CASSSQGGGGADTQYF
TRBV25-1	TRBJ2-1	TRBD2	-	TGTGCCAGCAGTGAATGGAGTAGCGGGGCAAATGAGCAGTTCTTC	CASSEWSSGANEQFF
TRBV10-3	TRBJ2-5	-	-	TGTGCCATCAGTGAGTCCTTGGCCAACCAAGAGACCCAGTACTTC	CAISESLANQETQYF
TRBV7-3	TRBJ1-6	-	-	TGTGCCAGCAGCCCTACAGGCGGTTCACCCCTCCACTTT	CASSPTGGSPLHF
TRBV28	TRBJ2-7	TRBD1	-	TGTGCCAGCAGTTTCGCAGGGGGCTCCCGCGAGCAGTACTTC	CASSFAGGSREQYF
TRBV28	TRBJ1-3	-	-	TGTGCCAGCAGCACCCGTGGAAACACCATATATTTT	CASSTRGNTIYF
TRBV2	TRBJ1-1	-	-	TGTGCCAGCAGTGAGTCAGGGAAAAACACTGAAGCTTTCTTT	CASSESGKNTEAFF
TRBV19	TRBJ2-6	-	-	TGTGCCAGTAGTAACGCGCCGGGGGCCAACGTCCTGACTTTC	CASSNAPGANVLTF
TRBV10-1	TRBJ2-1	-	-	TGCGCCAGCAGTGAGTCGAGGAGTTCCACCTACAATGAGCAGTTCTTC	CASSESRSSTYNEQFF
TRBV6-5	TRBJ2-3	TRBD2	-	TGTGCCAGCAGTTACGGGCTAGCGGGGGATACGCAGTATTTT	CASSYGLAGDTQYF
TRBV7-2	TRBJ2-5	-	-	TGTGCCAGCAGCTTGAGCCGGTCGGGGGAGACCCAGTACTTC	CASSLSRSGETQYF
TRBV6-5	TRBJ2-7	TRBD1	-	TGTGCCAGCAGTTTGGGCAGGGGGTCCTACGAGCAGTACTTC	CASSLGRGSYEQYF